This T cell receptor (beta chain) was found in a study of cytomegalovirus exposure and HLA in healthy donors. PCR employed 60 Vbeta and 13 Jbeta primers. Measured with immunoSEQ multiplex PCR; TCRdb has only the in-frame clones, and not every one. The data hold about 200,000 clones, with about 80% observed a single time. In the case of this clone: Its target is not known.

Whereas donors were nominally healthy upon sampling, unrecorded immune exposures were probable. CDR3 length: 14 amino acids. CDR1 is SNHLY and CDR2 is FYNNEI in the germline V gene. Losses at the gene ends were 6 bases for V and 4 bases for J; bases not matched to a gene: 7. The study, taken as a whole, reports: Reports showed the classifier diagnosing cytomegalovirus status with high specificity and sensitivity. Serostatus for CMV was the only available immune exposure information.

The receptor was isolated from a man in his forties in good health and CMV-seropositive. The chain uses TRBV2 and TRBJ1-1, with 8 bases matching TRBD1. Sample: PBMCs. CDR3 sequence: CASRLGQGFTEAFF. CDR3 in DNA: TGTGCCAGCAGACTAGGACAGGGCTTCACTGAAGCTTTCTTT.